Below, 32 T cell receptor beta chains from the same sample are listed, as sequenced in a study of shared clonotypes between healthy human individuals. CD45RO-negative, CCR7-positively selected cells formed the naive CD8 fraction, excluding terminally differentiated effector memory CD45RA+ cells. Method: immunoSEQ multiplex PCR; TCRdb's copy keeps in-frame clones and lacks some. Among roughly 2.1 million clones listed, just over 90% were seen once. Sequenced: naive CD8+ T cells from PBMCs. The receptors here all came from a man aged 18-30 years in good health. Some clones in this sample may be carry-over from other donors' samples.

The chain combines TRBV28 with TRBJ2-5; 9 bases align to TRBD1. Germline CDR1 is MDHEN and CDR2 is SYDVKM. V trimming: 4 bases; J trimming: 5 bases; junction bases outside the gene matches: 5. The CDR3 loop spans 14 amino acids. The DNA of the CDR3 is TGTGCCAGCAGTTCCACAGGGGGCGGGGAGACCCAGTACTTC. Its protein is CASSSTGGGETQYF.

The genes are TRBV4-1 and TRBJ2-7; 7 nucleotides match TRBD1. Germline trimming cut 0 bases from V and 12 bases from J; bases unmatched to any gene: 8. CDR1 and CDR2 from the germline V gene are MGHRA and YSYEKL. The CDR3 length is 13 residues. This chain's CDR3 is CASSQDMRGRRYF. CDR3 nucleotide sequence: TGCGCCAGCAGCCAAGATATGAGGGGGCGCAGGTACTTC.

The CDR3 is CASSPRIAHNNEQFF. The DNA of the CDR3 is TGTGCCAGCTCACCCCGAATAGCCCATAACAATGAGCAGTTCTTC. This chain connects TRBV18 to TRBJ2-1; D remains ambiguous. The CDR3 consists of 15 residues. Germline V CDR1 and CDR2: KGHSH, LQKENI. The V gene lost 3 bases and the J gene lost 5 bases, with 14 bases spanning the gap.

The rearrangement joins TRBV19 to TRBJ2-1, with D perhaps given as TRBD1 or TRBD2 (5 bases each). The CDR3 runs to 14 residues. Trimming took off 7 bases at V and 2 bases at J, with 12 bases between the two ends. CDR1 is LNHDA and CDR2 is SQIVND in the germline V gene (reference sequence). The CDR3 region has the DNA TGTGCCAGTAAAAATCGGGGCCCCTACAATGAGCAGTTCTTC. Its translation: CASKNRGPYNEQFF.

The rearrangement uses TRBV21-1 and TRBJ2-7; the table gives TRBD2 as D, unverified against the DNA. TRBV21-1 is an annotated pseudogene. This CDR3 spans 14 amino acids. The CDR3 DNA reads as TGTGCCAGAAGTAGCGGGGTGACAGCCTACGAGCAGTACTTC. This sequence encodes CARSSGVTAYEQYF.

The V gene is TRBV6-5, the J gene TRBJ1-1; D call uncertain. The ends were cut back, 6 bases at V and 5 bases at J, with 10 bases in the middle. The CDR3 sequence is 12 residues long. Germline V gives CDR1 MNHEY, CDR2 SVGAGI. The CDR3 here is CASSLVGTEAFF. DNA of the CDR3: TGTGCCAGCAGCCTCGTAGGGACTGAAGCTTTCTTT.

This clone was detected only once. This CDR3 is also generated by other DNA sequences in the sample. This chain connects TRBV29-1 to TRBJ2-7; unclear D gene. The CDR3 spans 11 residues. Germline V gene data show CDR1 as SQVTM and CDR2 as ANQGSEA. Trimming removed 7 bases at V and 0 bases at J, with 7 bases between. In DNA form, the CDR3 reads TGCAGCGCCCGGGCCTCCTACGAGCAGTACTTC. It translates to CSARASYEQYF.

The chain links TRBV19 to TRBJ1-5; maybe TRBD1 (5 bases). Trimming removed 3 bases at V and 7 bases at J, with 13 bases between. This CDR3 is built from 14 residues. Looked up from germline, CDR1 is LNHDA and CDR2 is SQIVND (reference sequence). CDR3 DNA: TGTGCCAGTAGTATCCCAGGGATCTACCAGCCCCAGCATTTT. The encoded protein is CASSIPGIYQPQHF.

As DNA, the CDR3 is TGCAGCGTTGTTTCTAGCGGGAGCGAGCAGTACTTC. This sequence encodes CSVVSSGSEQYF. The chain is built from TRBV29-1 and TRBJ2-7; TRBD2 aligns across 10 bases. Losses at the gene ends were 4 bases for V and 6 bases for J; bases not matched to a gene: 3. Looked up from germline, CDR1 is SQVTM and CDR2 is ANQGSEA. The CDR3 totals 12 residues.

The chain employs TRBV19 and TRBJ2-2; D is undetermined. The CDR3 totals 12 residues. Germline V gives CDR1 LNHDA, CDR2 SQIVND (reference sequence). V was shortened by 2 bases and J by 7 bases, with 5 bases between the two germline ends. The CDR3 reads CASSISVGELFF. CDR3 coding DNA: TGTGCCAGTAGTATATCTGTCGGGGAGCTGTTTTTT. Drawing the rest from reference TRBV19 and TRBJ2-2, the complete variable domain is DGGITQSPKYLFRKEGQNVTLSCEQNLNHDAMYWYRQDPGQGLRLIYYSQIVNDFQKGDIAEGYSVSREKKESFPLTVTSAQKNPTAFYLCASSISVGELFFGEGSRLTVL.

This chain links TRBV29-1 with TRBJ2-2, with 9 bases matching TRBD1. Germline assignment: CDR1 SQVTM and CDR2 ANQGSEA. The trim removed 6 bases at V and 6 bases at J, leaving 2 bases unmatched. This CDR3 region has 12 residues. The CDR3 here is CSVQGAAGELFF. The CDR3 coding sequence is TGCAGCGTACAGGGGGCTGCCGGGGAGCTGTTTTTT.

This chain joins TRBV19 and TRBJ1-5, with TRBD1 identical over 9 bases. This CDR3 is 15 amino acids long. Trimming at V came to 7 bases and at J to 3 bases, leaving 7 bases not matched to a gene. Germline V CDR1 and CDR2: LNHDA, SQIVND (reference sequence). The DNA for the CDR3 is TGTGCCAGTACCCGGGACAGGGTTTTCAATCAGCCCCAGCATTTT. This sequence encodes CASTRDRVFNQPQHF.

The rearrangement links TRBV19 to TRBJ1-1; a possible D gene is TRBD1 (5 bases). In germline, CDR1 is LNHDA, CDR2 SQIVND (reference sequence). The germline V and J ends were trimmed by 2 bases and 0 bases, with 10 bases remaining between them. The length of the CDR3 is 15 residues. CDR3 sequence (DNA): TGTGCCAGTAGTATAAGGGGACGGATGAACACTGAAGCTTTCTTT. This translates into CASSIRGRMNTEAFF.

This clone was picked up a small number of times. The chain combines TRBV14 with TRBJ1-2; D uncertain. V lost 0 bases to trimming and J lost 0 bases, with 14 bases between them. From germline, CDR1 is SGHDN and CDR2 FVKESK. This CDR3 is 17 amino acids long. The CDR3 here is CASSQDVFDGANYGYTF. As DNA, the CDR3 is TGTGCCAGCAGCCAAGATGTTTTCGACGGAGCTAACTATGGCTACACCTTC.

This sequence joins TRBV6-1 and TRBJ2-1, with 7 bases that match TRBD1. CDR3 length equals 16 residues. Germline V gene sequence: CDR1 MNHNS, CDR2 SASEGT. The V gene end was trimmed by 2 bases and the J gene end by 1 base; junction bases not matched to a gene: 5. CDR3 sequence: CASSEFPRGSYNEQFF. DNA for the CDR3: TGTGCCAGCAGTGAATTCCCCAGGGGGTCCTACAATGAGCAGTTCTTC.

This sequence joins TRBV5-6 and TRBJ2-6; D may match TRBD1 or TRBD2 (6 bases each). Germline V gives CDR1 SGHDT, CDR2 YYEEEE. The CDR3 has 19 residues. V was pared by 4 bases and J by 0 bases, with 20 bases between. DNA of the CDR3: TGTGCCAGCAGCGCCCTTCTACAGGGACTCAGCTCTGGGGCCAACGTCCTGACTTTC. It translates to CASSALLQGLSSGANVLTF.

The chain uses TRBV6-5 and TRBJ1-1; no definite D call. This CDR3 spans 14 amino acids. The V end was cut by 2 bases, the J end by 2 bases, with 9 bases between. Germline V gene sequence: CDR1 MNHEY, CDR2 SVGAGI. CDR3 amino acids: CASSYSPSNTEAFF. The CDR3, as DNA: TGTGCCAGCAGTTACAGTCCCTCCAACACTGAAGCTTTCTTT.

The chain is built from TRBV13 and TRBJ1-2, with a tentative D call TRBD1 (6 bases). V lost 5 bases and J lost 7, with 14 bases in between. In germline, CDR1 is PRHDT, CDR2 FYEKMQ (reference sequence). The CDR3 spans 13 residues. In DNA form, the CDR3 reads TGTGCCAGCAGCCTCCTCCCGACAGGTGGCTACACCTTC. As protein: CASSLLPTGGYTF.

The V call is TRBV6-1, the J call TRBJ2-7, with 8 positions matching TRBD1. The CDR3 extends over 15 amino acids. Germline CDR1 MNHNS, CDR2 SASEGT. V shed 1 base and J 5 bases; nucleotides not matched to a gene: 7. CDR3 DNA sequence: TGTGCCAGCAGTGAAGTGCCAGGGGGCTCTAACGAGCAGTACTTC. Encoded protein: CASSEVPGGSNEQYF.

This clone has a handful of counts. Other DNA sequences from this sample encode an identical CDR3 as well. This chain uses TRBV27 with TRBJ2-7; 8 bases fit TRBD1. CDR3 length: 13 residues. V was clipped by 4 bases and J by 2 bases; unmatched bases: 1. Germline V gene sequence: CDR1 MNHEY, CDR2 SMNVEV (reference sequence). The CDR3 DNA follows: TGTGCCAGCAGTTCGACAGGGGCCTACGAGCAGTACTTC. Its protein is CASSSTGAYEQYF.

The chain uses TRBV19 and TRBJ2-7, with TRBD2 matching over 8 bases. From germline, CDR1 is LNHDA and CDR2 SQIVND (reference sequence). There are 15 residues in the CDR3. The ends lost 3 bases at V and 2 bases at J; junction bases unmatched: 6. CDR3 in amino acids: CASSMTSAGTYEQYF. The CDR3 DNA is TGTGCCAGTAGTATGACTAGCGCAGGAACCTACGAGCAGTACTTC.

This rearrangement joins TRBV27 to TRBJ1-1, with TRBD1 identical over 9 bases. The CDR3 is 14 amino acids. Germline values: CDR1 MNHEY, CDR2 SMNVEV (reference sequence). The V and J ends lost 5 bases and 5 bases, in that order; junction bases with no gene match: 6. The CDR3 protein is CASSKTGGRTEAFF. CDR3 nucleotides: TGTGCCAGCAGTAAGACAGGGGGAAGGACTGAAGCTTTCTTT.

This chain links TRBV2 with TRBJ1-2; D is ambiguous. In germline, CDR1 is SNHLY, CDR2 FYNNEI. V was clipped by 9 bases and J by 3 bases, with 11 bases between them. The CDR3 is 12 residues long. This chain's CDR3 is CASRPADYGYTF. The DNA of the CDR3 is TGTGCCAGTCGACCTGCAGACTATGGCTACACCTTC.

J is TRBJ2-1 and V is TRBV5-6; D is perhaps TRBD1 (5 bases). Germline CDR1 is SGHDT and CDR2 is YYEEEE. CDR3 length equals 12 residues. Deletions cut 4 bases from V and 15 bases from J, with 17 bases between. CDR3 amino acids: CASSTGSPLWFF. CDR3 bases: TGTGCCAGCAGCACAGGCTCCCCTTTGTGGTTCTTC. The whole variable domain, remainder taken from reference TRBV5-6 and TRBJ2-1, is DAGVTQSPTHLIKTRGQQVTLRCSPKSGHDTVSWYQQALGQGPQFIFQYYEEEERQRGNFPDRFSGHQFPNYSSELNVNALLLGDSALYLCASSTGSPLWFFGPGTRLTVL.

This chain connects TRBV28 to TRBJ2-3; no firm D call. V lost 6 bases and J 0 bases, leaving 13 bases between the germline ends. This CDR3 has 15 amino acids. Germline CDR1 reads MDHEN; CDR2 reads SYDVKM. In DNA form, the CDR3 reads TGTGCCAGCAGGGGGTCTTTGGCTAGCACAGATACGCAGTATTTT. It translates to CASRGSLASTDTQYF.

The CDR3: CSVVGGQNYGYTF. The CDR3 nucleotides are TGCAGCGTTGTCGGGGGGCAGAACTATGGCTACACCTTC. The rearrangement uses TRBV29-1 and TRBJ1-2, with D possibly being TRBD1 (6 bases). Germline V CDR1 and CDR2: SQVTM, ANQGSEA. The V end was cut by 4 bases, the J end by 2 bases, with 11 bases between. The CDR3 length is 13 residues.

The chain carries TRBV10-1 and TRBJ2-7, with TRBD1 matching over 7 bases. CDR1 and CDR2 from the germline V gene are WNHNN and SYGVQD (reference sequence). CDR3 length: 15 amino acids. With 0 bases clipped from V and 3 bases from J, the junction kept 5 bases outside the gene matches. The CDR3 here is CASSESRGMNYEQYF. CDR3 coding DNA: TGCGCCAGCAGTGAGTCCAGGGGGATGAACTACGAGCAGTACTTC.

The chain joins TRBV7-6 to TRBJ2-7; TRBD1 agrees at 10 bases. Trimming cost V 0 bases and J 4 bases; bases outside gene matches: 6. The length of the CDR3 is 16 residues. Looked up from germline, CDR1 is SGHVS and CDR2 is FNYEAQ. As DNA, the CDR3 is TGTGCCAGCAGCTTAGCGAGGGGGACAGGGGTGTACGAGCAGTACTTC. Protein product: CASSLARGTGVYEQYF.

In DNA form, the CDR3 reads TGTGCCAGCAACCGACAGGGGTCCATACTCCCCACAGATACGCAGTATTTT. It codes for CASNRQGSILPTDTQYF. The rearrangement joins TRBV9 to TRBJ2-3; 8 bases are shared with TRBD1. The V and J ends lost 6 bases and 2 bases, in that order; junction bases with no gene match: 14. From germline, CDR1 is SGDLS and CDR2 YYNGEE. This CDR3 region has 17 residues.

The chain recombines TRBV28 with TRBJ1-1; 8 bases are a match to TRBD1. Germline V gene lookup returns CDR1 MDHEN and CDR2 SYDVKM. The CDR3 has 16 amino acids. V shed 1 base and J 2 bases; nucleotides not matched to a gene: 6. CDR3 loop: CASSLYVGQGNTEAFF. The CDR3 nucleotides read TGTGCCAGCAGTTTATATGTAGGACAGGGAAACACTGAAGCTTTCTTT.

The V call is TRBV4-3, the J call TRBJ2-7, with TRBD1 matching 10 bases. The CDR3 runs to 14 residues. The germline gives CDR1 LGHNA, CDR2 YSLEER. Losses at the gene ends were 4 bases for V and 3 bases for J; bases not matched to a gene: 3. CDR3 nucleotides: TGCGCCAGCAGCCGGGACAGGGGTATCTACGAGCAGTACTTC. Amino acids: CASSRDRGIYEQYF.

The chain combines TRBV9 with TRBJ1-1; D not resolved. V shed 3 bases and J shed 1 base, with 19 bases lying between them. The CDR3 is made up of 17 amino acids. Germline loops: CDR1 SGDLS, CDR2 YYNGEE. CDR3 in amino acids: CASSASPLPTSNTEAFF. The CDR3 DNA reads as TGTGCCAGCAGCGCAAGTCCCTTACCTACGTCGAACACTGAAGCTTTCTTT.